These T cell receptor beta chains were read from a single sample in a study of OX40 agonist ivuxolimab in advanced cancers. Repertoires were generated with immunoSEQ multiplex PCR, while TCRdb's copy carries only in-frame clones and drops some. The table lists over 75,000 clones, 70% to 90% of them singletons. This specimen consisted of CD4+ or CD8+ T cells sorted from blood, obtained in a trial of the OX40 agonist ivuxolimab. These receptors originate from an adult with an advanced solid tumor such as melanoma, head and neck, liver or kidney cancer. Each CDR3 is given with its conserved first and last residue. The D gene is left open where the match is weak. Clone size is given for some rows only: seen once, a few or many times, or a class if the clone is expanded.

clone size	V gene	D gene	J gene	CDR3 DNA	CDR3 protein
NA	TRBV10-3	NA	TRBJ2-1	TGTGCCATCAGTGTGGATAGCCAGGGCCAGTTCTTC	CAISVDSQGQFF
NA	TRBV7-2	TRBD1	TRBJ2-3	TGTGCCAGCAGCTTAGCCGGACAGGGGGCATGGGATACGCAGTATTTT	CASSLAGQGAWDTQYF
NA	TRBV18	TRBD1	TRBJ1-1	TGTGCCAGCTCACGTTGGGACAGGGCTTTGAACACTGAAGCTTTCTTT	CASSRWDRALNTEAFF
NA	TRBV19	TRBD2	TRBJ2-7	TGTGCCAGTAGTGCGGGGGGCCTACGAGGCTACGAGCAGTACTTC	CASSAGGLRGYEQYF
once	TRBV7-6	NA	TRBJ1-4	TGTGCCAGCGGATTGGTGCGCGGGGGGACTGAAAAACTGTTTTTT	CASGLVRGGTEKLFF
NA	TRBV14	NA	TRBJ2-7	TGTGCCAGCAGCCAAGGGAACAGTTTCTACGAGCAGTACTTC	CASSQGNSFYEQYF
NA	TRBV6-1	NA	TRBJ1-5	TGTGCCAGCAGTTTGGGAGGGGCCGGGGAGCCCCAGCATTTT	CASSLGGAGEPQHF
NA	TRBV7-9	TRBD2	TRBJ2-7	TGTGCCAGCAGCTATAGCGGGGGAACGTACGAGCAGTACTTC	CASSYSGGTYEQYF
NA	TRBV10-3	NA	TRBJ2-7	TGTGCCATCAGTGAAGCGATGGCTGCGGACGAGCAGTACTTC	CAISEAMAADEQYF
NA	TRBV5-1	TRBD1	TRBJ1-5	TGCGCCAGCAGCCCGGGACAGGGCCCGTATCAGCCCCAGCATTTT	CASSPGQGPYQPQHF
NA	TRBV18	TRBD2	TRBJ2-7	TGTGCCAGCTCACCGGGGGGGGGCGAGCAGTACTTC	CASSPGGGEQYF
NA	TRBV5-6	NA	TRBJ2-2	TGTGCCAGCAGCTTGGCATACACCGGGGAGCTGTTTTTT	CASSLAYTGELFF
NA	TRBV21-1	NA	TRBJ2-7	TGTGCCAGCAGCCTGTGGGACTCCAGCTCCTACGAGCAGTACTTC	CASSLWDSSSYEQYF
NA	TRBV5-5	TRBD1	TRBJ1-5	TGTGCCAGCAGCGTGACAGGGCACCAGCATTTT	CASSVTGHQHF
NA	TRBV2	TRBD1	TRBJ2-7	TGTGCCAGCAGGAAACCGGGACAGAGAGTCTACGAGCAGTACTTC	CASRKPGQRVYEQYF
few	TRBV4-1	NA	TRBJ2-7	TGCGCCAGCAGCCACCCGACTAGAACGGAGCAGTACTTC	CASSHPTRTEQYF
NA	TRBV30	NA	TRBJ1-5	TGTGCCTGGAGTCTCAGCCGGGCCGGGGGCAATCAGCCCCAGCATTTT	CAWSLSRAGGNQPQHF
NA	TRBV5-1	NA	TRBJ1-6	TGCGCCAGCTCCCGGACCCCGGGGTCTGGTGATAATTCACCCCTCCACTTT	CASSRTPGSGDNSPLHF
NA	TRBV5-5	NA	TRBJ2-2	TGTGCCAGCAGCTTGGGACCGAGCCCGAACACCGGGGAGCTGTTTTTT	CASSLGPSPNTGELFF
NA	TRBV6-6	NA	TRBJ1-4	TGTGCCAGCAGTTACTCGAGGGGGATAAAAGAAAAACTGTTTTTT	CASSYSRGIKEKLFF
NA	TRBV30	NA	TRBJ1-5	TGTGCCTGGAGTCGACTGATTAATCAGCCCCAGCATTTT	CAWSRLINQPQHF
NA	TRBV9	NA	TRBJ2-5	TGTGCCAGCAGCGTGGAGCTAGGTGTGGGGACCCAGTACTTC	CASSVELGVGTQYF
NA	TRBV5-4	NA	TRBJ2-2	TGTGCCAGCAGCTCATACAAGGCGAACACCGGGGAGCTGTTTTTT	CASSSYKANTGELFF
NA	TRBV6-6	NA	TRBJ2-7	TGTGCCAGCAGTTACACGCAGGGTATCCCTTGGGAGCAGTACTTC	CASSYTQGIPWEQYF
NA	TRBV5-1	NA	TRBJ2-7	TGCGCCAGCAGCTTGGCCGGGTCCCCTGCCTACGAGCAGTACTTC	CASSLAGSPAYEQYF
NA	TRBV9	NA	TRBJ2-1	TGTGCCAGCAGCGGGCTAGCGAATGAGCAGTTCTTC	CASSGLANEQFF
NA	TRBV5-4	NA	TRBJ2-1	TGTGCCAGCAGCCGCTCCAGGTCTTACAATGAGCAGTTCTTC	CASSRSRSYNEQFF
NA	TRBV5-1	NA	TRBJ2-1	TGCGCCAGCAGCTTGATCGGGGGCGCAAATAATGAGCAGTTCTTC	CASSLIGGANNEQFF
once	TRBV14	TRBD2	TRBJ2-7	TGTGCCAGCAGCCAAGGGCTAGCGGGCCCTCCGAACTCCTACGAGCAGTACTTC	CASSQGLAGPPNSYEQYF
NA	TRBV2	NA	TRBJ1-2	TGTGCCAGCAGTGACAGGATTTGGGATGGCTACACCTTC	CASSDRIWDGYTF
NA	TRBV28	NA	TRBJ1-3	TGTGCCAGCAGTTTGGGCTGGAGCTCTGGAAACACCATATATTTT	CASSLGWSSGNTIYF
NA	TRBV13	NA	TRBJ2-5	TGTGCCAGCAGCCCCCGCGGCCGAGAGACCCAGTACTTC	CASSPRGRETQYF
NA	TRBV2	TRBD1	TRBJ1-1	TGTGCCAGTGCCGGGACAGTACTGAACACTGAAGCTTTCTTT	CASAGTVLNTEAFF
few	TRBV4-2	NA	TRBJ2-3	TGTGCCAGCAGCCAAGATCGGCGGACCACAGATACGCAGTATTTT	CASSQDRRTTDTQYF
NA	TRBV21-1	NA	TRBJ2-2	TGTGCCAGCAGCAAAGAGCCTAGCCGGAGGACCGGGGAGCTGTTTTTT	CASSKEPSRRTGELFF
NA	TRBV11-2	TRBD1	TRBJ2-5	TGTGCCAGCAACCGAAACAGGGGAATAGGAGAGACCCAGTACTTC	CASNRNRGIGETQYF
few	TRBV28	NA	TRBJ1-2	TGTGCCAGCAGTTTATCGGGGGGCGGAGGCTACACCTTC	CASSLSGGGGYTF
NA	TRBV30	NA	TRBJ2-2	TGTGCCTGGGGGGCCTATTACACCGGGGAGCTGTTTTTT	CAWGAYYTGELFF
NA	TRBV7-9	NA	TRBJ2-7	TGTGCCAGCAGCCGGAGCTCCTACGAGCAGTACTTC	CASSRSSYEQYF
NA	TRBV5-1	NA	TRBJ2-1	TGCGCCAGCAGCTTGGGGAACGCCGCCTCCTACAATGAGCAGTTCTTC	CASSLGNAASYNEQFF
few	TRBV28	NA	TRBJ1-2	TGTGCCAGCAGCCCGGACAGCAACTATGGCTACACCTTC	CASSPDSNYGYTF
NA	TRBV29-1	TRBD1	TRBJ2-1	TGCAGCGTTGAAAGAAGCAGGACAGGGGTGGGTTTTAATGAGCAGTTCTTC	CSVERSRTGVGFNEQFF
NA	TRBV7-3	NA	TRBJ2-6	TGTGCCAGCAGCTTAGCCCCTAGGGGCTCTGGGGCCAACGTCCTGACTTTC	CASSLAPRGSGANVLTF
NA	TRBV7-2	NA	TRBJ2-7	TGTGCCAGCACCCCCGGGAGAACTTCCTACGAGCAGTACTTC	CASTPGRTSYEQYF
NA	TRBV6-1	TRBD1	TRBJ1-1	TGTGCCACTGAGGACAGGGGGAACACTGAAGCTTTCTTT	CATEDRGNTEAFF